Below are 23 T cell receptor beta chains sequenced from a single sample in a study of spatial heterogeneity in lung cancer. Antigens for these TCRs are unknown. Findings of the study overall: Tumors with more nonsynonymous mutations had more expanded intratumoral alpha and beta TCRs.

TCRdb re-called the 5' RACE reads with MiXCR, one entry per CDR3 protein. The sample carries 20,000 to 25,000 distinct CDR3 sequences, under 9.5% recorded once. The sample's time point: sample taken at primary tumor resection. The source was lung tumor tissue, collected at surgery. All receptors derive from a male donor with early-stage non-small cell lung cancer.

The rearrangement joins TRBV6-5 to TRBJ2-1; weak D call: TRBD2 (6 bases). Trimming removed 2 bases from V and 3 bases from J, with 14 bases in between. This CDR3 is built from 16 residues. Germline loops: CDR1 MNHEY, CDR2 SVGAGI. DNA for the CDR3: TGTGCCAGCAGTTACCTCGGGGCGGGGCTCTACAATGAGCAGTTCTTC. Protein: CASSYLGAGLYNEQFF.

The V call is TRBV5-1, the J call TRBJ2-3; the D gene could be TRBD1 or TRBD2 (8 bases each). V dropped 4 bases and J dropped 2 bases, with 14 bases sitting between them. Germline V gives CDR1 SGHRS, CDR2 YFSETQ. CDR3 length: 15 residues. The CDR3 here is CASSREGQATDTQYF. The CDR3 DNA is TGCGCCAGCAGCCGGGAGGGACAGGCCACAGATACGCAGTATTTT. The full variable domain, with the rest looked up from reference TRBV5-1 and TRBJ2-3, is KAGVTQTPRYLIKTRGQQVTLSCSPISGHRSVSWYQQTPGQGLQFLFEYFSETQRNKGNFPGRFSGRQFSNSRSEMNVSTLELGDSALYLCASSREGQATDTQYFGPGTRLTVL.

This clonotype was recorded at least ten times. The J gene is TRBJ2-7, the V gene TRBV7-9, with D perhaps TRBD2 (5 bases). The CDR3 has 13 amino acids. V shed 5 bases and J shed 7 bases, with 15 bases lying between them. In germline, CDR1 is SEHNR, CDR2 FQNEAQ (reference sequence). CDR3 loop: CASSPGGLREQYF. The CDR3 nucleotides are TGTGCCAGCAGCCCAGGCGGGTTACGAGAGCAGTACTTC.

The rearrangement uses TRBV10-2 and TRBJ2-2; no reliable D call. CDR3 length: 15 residues. The V and J ends lost 2 bases and 5 bases respectively, with 12 bases between them. Germline V gene data show CDR1 as WSHSY and CDR2 as SAAADI. The CDR3 loop reads CASSEGLGWTGELFF. Written as DNA, the CDR3 is TGCGCCAGCAGTGAGGGCCTGGGTTGGACCGGGGAGCTGTTTTTT.

This clonotype showed up many times. The V gene is TRBV7-8, the J gene TRBJ2-1, with D possibly being TRBD2 (5 bases). Germline V gene data show CDR1 as SGHVS and CDR2 as FQNEAQ. The CDR3 runs 12 residues. V was cut by 4 bases and J by 10 bases, with 11 bases left in between. This chain's CDR3 is CASSSPRGEQFF. The CDR3 DNA reads TGTGCCAGCAGCTCCCCTCGGGGAGAGCAGTTCTTC.

This clonotype was seen many times. The chain couples TRBV9 to TRBJ1-1; the D is unclear. The CDR3 runs to 13 residues. From germline, CDR1 is SGDLS and CDR2 YYNGEE. V was cut by 4 bases and J by 0 bases, with 7 bases left in between. The CDR3 region has the DNA TGTGCCAGCAGCCCCGGCTTGAACACTGAAGCTTTCTTT. Amino acid sequence: CASSPGLNTEAFF. Full variable domain (remainder filled in from reference TRBV9 and TRBJ1-1): DSGVTQTPKHLITATGQRVTLRCSPRSGDLSVYWYQQSLDQGLQFLIQYYNGEERAKGNILERFSAQQFPDLHSELNLSSLELGDSALYFCASSPGLNTEAFFGQGTRLTVV.

This clonotype is medium-sized. The rearrangement joins TRBV4-2 to TRBJ1-2; TRBD1 matches 8 bases. Losses at the gene ends were 0 bases for V and 5 bases for J; bases not matched to a gene: 5. CDR3 length equals 15 residues. CDR1 and CDR2 from the germline V gene are LGHNA and YNFKEQ. Written as DNA, the CDR3 is TGTGCCAGCAGCCAAGACAGGGGGCTGCAGTATGGCTACACCTTC. Amino acids: CASSQDRGLQYGYTF.

This clonotype was observed at least ten times. This sequence joins TRBV5-1 and TRBJ2-2; 8 bases are shared with TRBD2. Germline V gene data show CDR1 as SGHRS and CDR2 as YFSETQ. There are 14 residues in the CDR3. Trimming removed 5 bases from V and 0 bases from J; junction bases left unmatched: 0. As DNA, the CDR3 is TGCGCCAGCAGACTAGCGGCGAACACCGGGGAGCTGTTTTTT. Translating it yields CASRLAANTGELFF.

This clonotype was recorded at least ten times. The chain links TRBV6-5 to TRBJ2-2; D possibly matches TRBD1 or TRBD2 (5 bases each). The CDR3 is made up of 16 amino acids. Germline V CDR1 and CDR2: MNHEY, SVGAGI. V lost 6 bases and J lost 0, with 14 bases in between. The CDR3 DNA reads TGTGCCAGCAGAGAAGTTGGGACGACGAACACCGGGGAGCTGTTTTTT. Its protein product is CASREVGTTNTGELFF.

This clonotype was counted a few times. This chain links TRBV7-9 with TRBJ2-7; unclear D gene. Germline V gives CDR1 SEHNR, CDR2 FQNEAQ (reference sequence). Trimming cost V 1 base and J 6 bases, with 10 bases left between them. This CDR3 region has 13 residues. The CDR3 reads CASSLESSPEQYF. The DNA of the CDR3 is TGTGCCAGCAGCTTAGAATCGAGTCCCGAGCAGTACTTC.

CDR3 coding DNA: TGCAGTGCTAGTCTCCCGGCACTAGCCAAAAACATTCAGTACTTC. This gives the protein CSASLPALAKNIQYF. This chain uses TRBV20-1 with TRBJ2-4, with D uncertain. The CDR3 has 15 residues. The ends were cut back, 3 bases at V and 0 bases at J, with 12 bases in the middle. From germline, CDR1 is DFQATT and CDR2 SNEGSKA (reference sequence).

This clonotype came up a few times. The J gene is TRBJ2-3, the V gene TRBV20-1; maybe TRBD2 (5 bases). The CDR3 runs 12 residues. Germline V CDR1 and CDR2: DFQATT, SNEGSKA (reference sequence). As DNA, the CDR3 is TGCATCCCCGGACGGGGAACAGATACGCAGTATTTT. Translating it yields CIPGRGTDTQYF.

The sample holds many counts of this clonotype. A read error may produce the germline difference seen at one junction end. The genes are TRBV7-2 and TRBJ2-7; D is undetermined. Germline V gene data show CDR1 as SGHTA and CDR2 as FQGNSA. The CDR3 is 12 amino acids. CDR3 amino acids: CASSLRGWRKTF. The CDR3, as DNA: TGTGCCAGCAGCTTAAGAGGTTGGCGTAAGACCTTC.

V is TRBV28 and J is TRBJ2-5; D might be TRBD2 (5 bases). V was clipped by 3 bases and J by 1 base, with 15 bases between them. Germline values: CDR1 MDHEN, CDR2 SYDVKM. The CDR3 runs to 16 residues. The CDR3 bases are TGTGCCAGCAGTTTTTGGACGAGGAGGACCCAAGAGACCCAGTACTTC. The encoded protein is CASSFWTRRTQETQYF. The entire variable domain, with the rest obtained from reference TRBV28 and TRBJ2-5, is as follows: DVKVTQSSRYLVKRTGEKVFLECVQDMDHENMFWYRQDPGLGLRLIYFSYDVKMKEKGDIPEGYSVSREKKERFSLILESASTNQTSMYLCASSFWTRRTQETQYFGPGTRLLVL.

This clonotype appeared a few times. This rearrangement joins TRBV7-9 to TRBJ2-1; 11 bases agree with TRBD1. Trimming cost V 6 bases and J 8 bases; bases outside gene matches: 6. The V gene's germline CDR1 is SEHNR and CDR2 FQNEAQ (reference sequence). This CDR3 region has 14 residues. The CDR3 is CASSGQGAKDEQFF. The CDR3 coding sequence is TGTGCCAGCAGTGGACAGGGGGCGAAGGATGAGCAGTTCTTC.

This clonotype was observed many times. The chain uses TRBV4-1 and TRBJ1-5; 7 positions agree with TRBD1. The junction had 7 bases not matched to a gene; V was cut back by 0 bases and J by 2 bases. The germline V gene encodes CDR1 MGHRA and CDR2 YSYEKL. The CDR3 length is 17 residues. CDR3 coding DNA: TGCGCCAGCAGCCAAGATGGGTCAGGGGGGGGCAATCAGCCCCAGCATTTT. This encodes CASSQDGSGGGNQPQHF.

This clonotype was seen many times. The V gene is TRBV3-1, the J gene TRBJ1-6; D ambiguous. The length of the CDR3 is 17 residues. The germline V gene has CDR1 LGHDT and CDR2 YNNKEL (reference sequence). Trimming took 0 bases from V and 7 from J, leaving 16 bases between them. The CDR3 DNA follows: TGTGCCAGCAGCCAAGATGTGTGGGGAGCGCCGAATTCACCCCTCCACTTT. This sequence encodes CASSQDVWGAPNSPLHF.

This rearrangement joins TRBV11-2 to TRBJ2-3; perhaps TRBD1 as D (6 bases). The V and J ends lost 1 base and 1 base respectively, with 12 bases between them. There are 16 residues in the CDR3. The germline CDR1 and CDR2 sequences are SGHAT and FQNNGV. The CDR3 reads CASSLAPQGRTDTQYF. For the CDR3, the DNA is TGTGCCAGCAGCTTAGCCCCACAGGGACGCACAGATACGCAGTATTTT. The full variable domain, rest sourced from reference TRBV11-2 and TRBJ2-3, is EAGVAQSPRYKIIEKRQSVAFWCNPISGHATLYWYQQILGQGPKLLIQFQNNGVVDDSQLPKDRFSAERLKGVDSTLKIQPAKLEDSAVYLCASSLAPQGRTDTQYFGPGTRLTVL.

This clonotype was found many times. This chain's CDR3 is CASSPHNEQFF. The DNA of the CDR3 is TGTGCCAGCAGCCCGCACAATGAGCAGTTCTTC. The V call is TRBV7-9, the J call TRBJ2-1; D is uncertain. In germline, CDR1 is SEHNR, CDR2 FQNEAQ (reference sequence). The CDR3 length is 11 residues. Trimming took 5 bases from V and 5 from J, leaving 4 bases between them.

The CDR3 protein is CASSWTTGNTEAFF. CDR3 in DNA: TGCGCCAGCAGCTGGACGACAGGGAACACTGAAGCTTTCTTT. The V call is TRBV5-1, the J call TRBJ1-1; TRBD1 is a possible D gene (6 bases). V lost 3 bases and J 1 base, leaving 10 bases between the germline ends. The CDR3 length is 14 residues. Germline V lookup: CDR1 SGHRS, CDR2 YFSETQ.

This clonotype was seen repeatedly, ten times or more. The V gene is TRBV7-8, the J gene TRBJ1-5; a weak D match, TRBD1 (6 bases). V was trimmed by 5 bases and J by 3 bases, leaving 11 bases between them. CDR3 length: 14 amino acids. Looked up from germline, CDR1 is SGHVS and CDR2 is FQNEAQ. The CDR3 nucleotides are TGTGCCAGCAGCCCCCCAGGGGCCAATCAGCCCCAGCATTTT. Protein product: CASSPPGANQPQHF. The entire variable domain, with the rest obtained from reference TRBV7-8 and TRBJ1-5, is as follows: GAGVSQSPRYKVAKRGQDVALRCDPISGHVSLFWYQQALGQGPEFLTYFQNEAQLDKSGLPSDRFFAERPEGSVSTLKIQRTQQEDSAVYLCASSPPGANQPQHFGDGTRLSIL.

This clonotype occurred many times. This chain uses TRBV6-6 with TRBJ2-7, with D possibly TRBD2 on 5 matching bases. V shed 3 bases and J shed 7 bases, with 10 bases lying between them. CDR3 length equals 12 residues. In germline, CDR1 is MNHNY, CDR2 SVGAGI (reference sequence). DNA of the CDR3: TGTGCCAGCAGTTATTCGAGAGGGGAGCAGTACTTC. Protein: CASSYSRGEQYF.

Ten or more counts support this clonotype. The chain links TRBV4-3 to TRBJ1-4; 10 nucleotides line up with TRBD1. The length of the CDR3 is 15 residues. The junction had 6 bases not matched to a gene; V was cut back by 4 bases and J by 7 bases. The V gene's germline CDR1 is LGHNA and CDR2 YSLEER. The CDR3 loop reads CASSLPGQGIEKLFF. CDR3 bases: TGCGCCAGCAGCCTTCCGGGACAGGGGATTGAAAAACTGTTTTTT.